This T cell receptor beta chain stems from a study of blood T cell repertoires in COVID-19. Study at large: Nucleic acid was either cDNA or gDNA, and it came from T cells, B-cell-depleted T cells, or PBMCs.

Repertoires were generated with immunoSEQ multiplex PCR, while TCRdb's copy carries only in-frame clones and drops some. The sample includes some 150,000 clones, around nine tenths of them seen just once. The CDR3 length is 15 residues. V lost 2 bases, J lost 6 bases, and 6 bases stayed unmatched. CDR1 is SNHLY, CDR2 FYNNEI, per germline. The J gene is TRBJ1-3, the V gene TRBV2; 8 bases agree with TRBD1. Sequencing was performed on peripheral blood. This TCR was recovered from a woman in her 40s with acute or convalescent COVID-19. The CDR3 coding sequence is TGTGCCAGCAGTGAAAGGTGGACAGGGTCAAACACCATATATTTT. This encodes CASSERWTGSNTIYF. The whole variable domain, filled in from reference TRBV2 and TRBJ1-3, reads EPEVTQTPSHQVTQMGQEVILRCVPISNHLYFYWYRQILGQKVEFLVSFYNNEISEKSEIFDDQFSVERPDGSNFTLKIRSTKLEDSAMYFCASSERWTGSNTIYFGEGSWLTVV.